Sequencing of this TCR beta chain was carried out in a study of T cells in Graves' hyperthyroidism and ophthalmopathy. As for the study in general: Initial diagnosis, before any treatment, was when peripheral blood was collected. Overall study findings and caveats: For ophthalmopathy, model prediction preceded onset by a median roughly 6.5 months. Classification by a 13 V-J model distinguished ophthalmopathy from stable hyperthyroidism.

From RNA transcripts, TCR beta CDR3 regions were amplified. Carried out on the TCR CDR3, a first-round RT-PCR used the HTBI primer set. Using its own MiXCR run on the multiplex PCR reads, TCRdb lists one record per CDR3 protein. The table has around 400,000 distinct CDR3 sequences, 12% to 15% seen once; the top ten hold approximately 20%. Between the trimmed V and J ends, which lost 1 base and 5 bases, there was a span of 4 bases. CDR1 and CDR2 (germline): SNHLY, FYNNEI. The CDR3 covers 12 residues. This clonotype showed up many times. Its cognate antigen is unknown. Sequenced sample: blood. The chain is built from TRBV2 and TRBJ2-3; no definite D call. This receptor was obtained from a woman aged 55-69 years with Graves' ophthalmopathy. The CDR3 loop reads CASSEEGDTQYF. In nucleotides, the CDR3 is TGTGCCAGCAGTGAAGAAGGAGATACGCAGTATTTT.